The 24 T cell receptor beta chains in this list originate from one sample, sequenced in a study of blood T cell repertoires in COVID-19. TCRdb's copy holds only in-frame clones and misses some; the assay was immunoSEQ multiplex PCR. The sample contains roughly 260,000 clones, 75% to 90% of which appear only once. The sample comprised peripheral blood. The receptors were sampled from a woman in her thirties or forties with acute or convalescent COVID-19.

CDR3 region: CASSVKDRGTEAFF. DNA of the CDR3: TGTGCCAGCAGCGTAAAGGATCGGGGCACTGAAGCTTTCTTT. The chain links TRBV9 to TRBJ1-1; D is unresolved. This CDR3 is 14 amino acids long. Germline lookup yields CDR1 SGDLS and CDR2 YYNGEE. V was clipped by 1 base and J by 4 bases, with 11 bases between them.

This rearrangement joins TRBV7-2 to TRBJ2-2; 8 nucleotides align to TRBD2. Looked up from germline, CDR1 is SGHTA and CDR2 is FQGNSA. This CDR3 has 16 amino acids. V trimming: 3 bases; J trimming: 0 bases; junction bases outside the gene matches: 3. CDR3 DNA sequence: TGTGCCAGCAGCTTGTCACTAGCGGCGAACACCGGGGAGCTGTTTTTT. It yields the protein CASSLSLAANTGELFF.

This chain links TRBV7-9 with TRBJ1-1; D not certain. Germline lookup yields CDR1 SEHNR and CDR2 FQNEAQ (reference sequence). V shed 2 bases and J shed 1 base, with 5 bases lying between them. The CDR3 covers 13 residues. The CDR3 here is CASSLYWNTEAFF. CDR3 bases: TGTGCCAGCAGCTTATATTGGAACACTGAAGCTTTCTTT.

The chain couples TRBV30 to TRBJ1-2; D not certain. This CDR3 is 10 amino acids long. CDR1 is GTSNPN and CDR2 is SVGIG in the germline V gene (reference sequence). The V gene lost 3 bases and the J gene lost 11 bases, with 10 bases spanning the gap. CDR3 bases: TGTGCCTGGAGGTCAGCGGGGTACACCTTC. Translated: CAWRSAGYTF.

The rearrangement joins TRBV4-1 to TRBJ1-1; 8 positions match TRBD1. The J segment lost 6 bases and the V segment lost 2 bases, leaving 2 bases of the junction unmatched. The CDR3 contains 13 residues. The V gene's germline CDR1 is MGHRA and CDR2 YSYEKL. The DNA of the CDR3 is TGCGCCAGCAGCCAACCGGACAGGGCTGAAGCTTTCTTT. Its translation: CASSQPDRAEAFF.

The chain links TRBV29-1 to TRBJ1-2; D is perhaps TRBD1 (6 bases). With 4 bases removed from V and 4 bases from J, the gap between germline ends came to 16 bases. The CDR3 sequence is 14 residues long. From germline, CDR1 is SQVTM and CDR2 ANQGSEA. The CDR3 protein is CSVGVWGGGYGYTF. CDR3 DNA: TGCAGCGTTGGGGTATGGGGGGGCGGCTATGGCTACACCTTC.

The chain joins TRBV6-5 to TRBJ1-1; no clear D. V dropped 6 bases and J dropped 3 bases, with 11 bases sitting between them. Germline V gene lookup returns CDR1 MNHEY and CDR2 SVGAGI. The CDR3 sequence is 13 residues long. CDR3 nucleotides: TGTGCCAGCAGGGGCGGGCCTTACACTGAAGCTTTCTTT. It encodes CASRGGPYTEAFF.

The chain recombines TRBV13 with TRBJ1-1; D is undetermined. From germline, CDR1 is PRHDT and CDR2 FYEKMQ (reference sequence). V was shortened by 5 bases and J by 1 base, with 8 bases between the two germline ends. This CDR3 region has 13 residues. The CDR3 nucleotides read TGTGCCAGCAGCGTGAACAGGAACACTGAAGCTTTCTTT. It translates to CASSVNRNTEAFF. The full variable domain, its missing parts supplied by reference TRBV13 and TRBJ1-1, is AAGVIQSPRHLIKEKRETATLKCYPIPRHDTVYWYQQGPGQDPQFLISFYEKMQSDKGSIPDRFSAQQFSDYHSELNMSSLELGDSALYFCASSVNRNTEAFFGQGTRLTVV.

This clone showed up just once. The rearrangement joins TRBV18 to TRBJ2-3, with TRBD2 identical over 13 bases. This CDR3 has 15 residues. From germline, CDR1 is KGHSH and CDR2 LQKENI. J was trimmed by 1 base and V by 8 bases; bases with no gene match: 3. In DNA, the CDR3 is TGTGCCAGCACCGGGACTAGCGGGGGCACAGATACGCAGTATTTT. Amino acids: CASTGTSGGTDTQYF.

V usage is TRBV5-4 and J usage is TRBJ2-7; no clear D. This CDR3 is 12 amino acids long. The ends were cut back, 2 bases at V and 6 bases at J, with 9 bases in the middle. Germline lookup yields CDR1 SGHNT and CDR2 YYREEE (reference sequence). As DNA, the CDR3 is TGTGCCAGCAGCTTCGGAGCTCTCGAGCAGTACGTC. Translated: CASSFGALEQYV.

The chain employs TRBV5-4 and TRBJ2-5; 11 bases align to TRBD2. Germline CDR1 is SGHNT and CDR2 is YYREEE (reference sequence). The CDR3 contains 15 residues. The V segment lost 4 bases and the J segment 2 bases; nucleotides outside the gene matches: 4. Here the CDR3 DNA reads TGTGCCAGCAGCCCACGACTAGCGGGGCAAGAGACCCAGTACTTC. Amino acid sequence: CASSPRLAGQETQYF. Filled out from reference TRBV5-4 and TRBJ2-5, the complete variable domain reads ETGVTQSPTHLIKTRGQQVTLRCSSQSGHNTVSWYQQALGQGPQFIFQYYREEENGRGNFPPRFSGLQFPNYSSELNVNALELDDSALYLCASSPRLAGQETQYFGPGTRLLVL.

V usage is TRBV10-3 and J usage is TRBJ2-2; the D is unclear. V lost 4 bases and J 6 bases, leaving 12 bases between the germline ends. This CDR3 is 14 amino acids long. Germline V gives CDR1 ENHRY, CDR2 SYGVKD. The CDR3: CAISAPEQPGELFF. The CDR3 DNA reads as TGTGCCATCAGTGCCCCTGAGCAACCCGGGGAGCTGTTTTTT.

CDR3 region: CASTPGYNSPLHF. Written as DNA, the CDR3 is TGTGCCAGCACTCCAGGGTATAATTCACCCCTCCACTTT. The rearrangement uses TRBV6-5 and TRBJ1-6; the D gene is possibly TRBD1 (5 bases). The germline gives CDR1 MNHEY, CDR2 SVGAGI. This CDR3 contains 13 residues. V lost 7 bases and J 4 bases, leaving 8 bases between the germline ends.

This chain uses TRBV6-2 or TRBV6-3 with TRBJ1-4, with D maybe TRBD1 (5 bases). The CDR3 sequence is 16 residues long. Germline V gene data show CDR1 as MNHEY and CDR2 as SVGEGT. V gave up 6 bases and J gave up 3 bases, with 17 bases separating them. The CDR3 region has the DNA TGTGCCAGCAGCTCGGCCCAGCAGGGTGCTAATGAAAAACTGTTTTTT. Translating gives CASSSAQQGANEKLFF.

The chain carries TRBV11-2 and TRBJ2-5; 8 nucleotides agree with TRBD2. The V and J ends lost 7 bases and 2 bases, in that order; junction bases with no gene match: 9. Germline V lookup: CDR1 SGHAT, CDR2 FQNNGV. The CDR3 spans 15 residues. CDR3 residues: CASMGQRGPQETQYF. The DNA for the CDR3 is TGTGCCAGCATGGGCCAGCGGGGGCCTCAAGAGACCCAGTACTTC.

The chain uses TRBV5-1 and TRBJ1-2; D not certain. Per the germline V gene, CDR1 is SGHRS and CDR2 is YFSETQ. With 1 base removed from V and 2 bases from J, the gap between germline ends came to 9 bases. The CDR3 extends over 14 amino acids. DNA of the CDR3: TGCGCCAGCAGCTTGACCACGGTCAACTATGGCTACACCTTC. It encodes CASSLTTVNYGYTF.

The chain links TRBV7-8 to TRBJ2-1; 8 bases map to TRBD1. Trimming cost V 2 bases and J 2 bases; bases outside gene matches: 23. Germline V gene sequence: CDR1 SGHVS, CDR2 FQNEAQ. The CDR3 is made up of 22 amino acids. For the CDR3, the DNA is TGTGCCAGCAGCTTATCCCGGTCAGGGGGCCGACTTCGGGACAAGCCCTACAATGAGCAGTTCTTC. Translated: CASSLSRSGGRLRDKPYNEQFF.

The chain links TRBV2 to TRBJ1-4, with TRBD1 identical over 7 bases. V was pared by 3 bases and J by 10 bases, with 8 bases of the junction left unmatched. CDR3 length: 14 amino acids. The germline V gene has CDR1 SNHLY and CDR2 FYNNEI. Here the CDR3 DNA reads TGTGCCAGCAGTGAGACAGGGCGGTTCGGAAAACTGTTTTTT. This sequence encodes CASSETGRFGKLFF.

Concerning this clone: Other DNA sequences in the same sample also yield this CDR3. The rearrangement uses TRBV29-1 and TRBJ1-2, with D tentatively TRBD1 (5 bases). Between the trimmed V and J ends, which lost 6 bases and 3 bases, there was a span of 8 bases. The CDR3 sequence is 11 residues long. Germline loops: CDR1 SQVTM, CDR2 ANQGSEA. In nucleotides, the CDR3 is TGCAGCGTCCCGGGGGACTATGGCTACACCTTC. Protein product: CSVPGDYGYTF.

The chain joins TRBV19 to TRBJ1-5; D is undetermined. The CDR3 has 14 amino acids. The V gene lost 4 bases and the J gene lost 2 bases, with 9 bases spanning the gap. Germline V CDR1 and CDR2: LNHDA, SQIVND (reference sequence). The CDR3: CASSNSRGNQPQHF. The CDR3 DNA reads as TGTGCCAGTAGTAACTCGAGGGGCAATCAGCCCCAGCATTTT.

The rearrangement joins TRBV21-1 to TRBJ2-7; the table names TRBD1, a call not compared with the DNA. TRBV21-1 corresponds to a pseudogene. The CDR3 has 17 residues. The CDR3, as DNA: TGTGCCAGCAGGGTTACCGAGGGGACAGGGGGATTTTACGAGCAGTACGTC. Its translation is CASRVTEGTGGFYEQYV.

The rearrangement uses TRBV3-1 (or the pseudogene TRBV3-2) and TRBJ1-6; 9 nucleotides line up with TRBD1. Germline V CDR1 and CDR2: LGHDT, YNNKEL (reference sequence). V lost 4 bases and J lost 5; bases outside the gene matches: 9. The CDR3 has 17 amino acids. This chain's CDR3 is CASSPQRTGEDNSPLHF. The CDR3 bases are TGTGCCAGCAGCCCCCAAAGGACAGGGGAGGATAATTCACCCCTCCACTTT.

The rearrangement joins TRBV20-1 to TRBJ1-5; no clear D gene. V lost 0 bases and J lost 16, with 10 bases in between. The CDR3 has 10 residues. Germline CDR1 and CDR2: DFQATT and SNEGSKA (reference sequence). The CDR3 loop is CSARDPPKHF. The DNA of the CDR3 is TGCAGTGCTAGAGACCCCCCCAAACATTTT.

The gene calls are TRBV3-1 (or the pseudogene TRBV3-2) and TRBJ1-1; D possibly corresponds to TRBD1 (6 bases). The CDR3 covers 19 residues. The germline V gene encodes CDR1 LGHDT and CDR2 YNNKEL (reference sequence). V was cut by 4 bases and J by 0 bases, with 24 bases left in between. The CDR3 sequence is CASSRGQPTLGFMNTEAFF. CDR3 in DNA: TGTGCCAGCAGCCGCGGACAGCCTACGCTGGGGTTCATGAACACTGAAGCTTTCTTT.